The sample holds one count of the clone carrying this TCR beta chain. The data stem from a study of control samples from healthy donors and cancer patients. The assay was immunoSEQ multiplex PCR, and TCRdb's table has in-frame clones only and misses some. Among under 450,000 clones, 75% to 95% were seen once, and the ten largest hold 6% to 7%. Sequencing was carried out using PBMCs. This receptor was identified in a man aged 40-49 years with head and neck cancer.

Here the CDR3 DNA reads TGTGCCAGCAGTGAAAGCTACGAGCAGTACTTC. Amino acid sequence: CASSESYEQYF. The V gene is TRBV25-1, the J gene TRBJ2-7; D unresolved. The ends were cut back, 2 bases at V and 3 bases at J, with 2 bases in the middle. Germline lookup yields CDR1 MGHDK and CDR2 SYGVNS. The CDR3 totals 11 residues.